This TCR beta chain appears in the sequencing data of a study of STAT5B mutations in CD4+ large granular lymphocyte leukemia. As for this clone: Within the sample, other DNA sequences also encode this same CDR3.

Clones were sequenced by immunoSEQ multiplex PCR, and TCRdb holds only the in-frame ones, with some missing. The sample contains approximately 34,000 clones, 72% of which appear only once. This clonotype originated in a human donor in good health. Input material: CD4+ T cells from blood buffy coats.

CDR3 bases: TGTGCCTGGAGTCGGACGGTGAACACTGAAGCTTTCTTT. It is translated as CAWSRTVNTEAFF. V and J are TRBV30 and TRBJ1-1; no definite D call. In germline, CDR1 is GTSNPN, CDR2 SVGIG (reference sequence). The CDR3 consists of 13 residues. The V and J ends lost 2 bases and 0 bases respectively, with 7 bases between them.